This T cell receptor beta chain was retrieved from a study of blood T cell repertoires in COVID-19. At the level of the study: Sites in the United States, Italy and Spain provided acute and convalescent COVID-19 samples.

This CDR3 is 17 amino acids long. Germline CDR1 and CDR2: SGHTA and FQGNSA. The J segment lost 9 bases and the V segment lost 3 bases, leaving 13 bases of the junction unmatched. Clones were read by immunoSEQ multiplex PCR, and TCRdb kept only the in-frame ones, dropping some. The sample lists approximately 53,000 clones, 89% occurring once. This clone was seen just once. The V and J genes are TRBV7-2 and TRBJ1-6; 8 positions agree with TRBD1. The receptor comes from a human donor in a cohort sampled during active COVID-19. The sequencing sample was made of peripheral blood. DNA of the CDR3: TGTGCCAGCAGCTTGGATCGGTCAGGGGGCAAAAGTTCACCCCTCCACTTT. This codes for CASSLDRSGGKSSPLHF.